This TCR beta chain comes out of a study of PD-1 and CTLA-4 blockade in melanoma. The assay was immunoSEQ multiplex PCR, and TCRdb's table has in-frame clones only and misses some. The data hold over 15,000 clones, with around 70% observed a single time. Per the germline V gene, CDR1 is SGHRS and CDR2 is YFSETQ. V lost 0 bases and J 0 bases, leaving 11 bases between the germline ends. This CDR3 comprises 16 residues. The gene calls are TRBV5-1 and TRBJ2-3, with D maybe TRBD2 (5 bases). The sequence derives from a human donor with melanoma. The source was CD8+ T cells from peripheral blood, collected from a patient given anti-PD-1 treatment. The CDR3 sequence is CASSLVPGSSTDTQYF. CDR3 sequence (DNA): TGCGCCAGCAGCTTGGTCCCGGGGTCTAGCACAGATACGCAGTATTTT.